The clone carrying this T cell receptor (beta chain) showed up many times. As yet, its antigen is unknown. The CDR3 consists of 15 residues. Unmatched junction bases numbered 5, after V lost 4 bases and J lost 5 bases. Germline values: CDR1 MNHEY, CDR2 SMNVEV (reference sequence). The source of the sample is a study of shared clonotypes between healthy human individuals. Study-wide results and caveats: Sampling covered nothing but blood. Tissue TCR repertoires likely differ from those found in blood.

Each subset's genomic DNA was split evenly across several immunoSEQ plates. TCRdb keeps only in-frame clones here, not all; method: immunoSEQ multiplex PCR. The sample holds under 150,000 clones, about two thirds seen once. The chain links TRBV27 to TRBJ2-5; TRBD1 matches 12 bases. The receptor was isolated from a woman in her thirties in good health. Sequencing input: memory CD8+ T cells sorted from blood. Subset denoted: CD45RO+ cells pooled with CCR7-negative TemRA cells. The CDR3 spells CASSSGTGGAETQYF. Here the CDR3 DNA reads TGTGCCAGCAGTTCCGGGACAGGGGGCGCGGAGACCCAGTACTTC.